Listed here are 21 T cell receptor beta chains from one sample, sequenced in a study of blood T cell repertoires in COVID-19. TCRdb keeps only in-frame clones here, not all; method: immunoSEQ multiplex PCR. The sample carries 250,000 to 300,000 clones, about nine tenths recorded once. The sample taken for sequencing was peripheral blood. The receptors here all came from a young woman with COVID-19, enrolled during active disease.

CDR3 bases: TGTGCCAGCAGCCTAGACGGATACACAGATACGCAGTATTTT. The encoded protein is CASSLDGYTDTQYF. The rearrangement joins TRBV5-5 to TRBJ2-3; D uncertain. Trimming pared 4 bases from V and 2 bases from J, leaving 11 bases between. Germline assignment: CDR1 SGHKS and CDR2 YYEKEE (reference sequence). The CDR3 has 14 amino acids. The full variable domain, completed using reference TRBV5-5 and TRBJ2-3, is DAGVTQSPTHLIKTRGQQVTLRCSPISGHKSVSWYQQVLGQGPQFIFQYYEKEERGRGNFPDRFSARQFPNYSSELNVNALLLGDSALYLCASSLDGYTDTQYFGPGTRLTVL.

This rearrangement joins TRBV29-1 to TRBJ2-2; no firm D call. V dropped 8 bases and J dropped 3 bases, with 10 bases sitting between them. The CDR3 has 12 amino acids. CDR1 and CDR2 from the germline V gene are SQVTM and ANQGSEA. As DNA, the CDR3 is TGCAGCTCGGCGGTGGACACCGGGGAGCTGTTTTTT. This gives the protein CSSAVDTGELFF.

The V and J genes are TRBV27 and TRBJ2-7; possibly TRBD2 for D (6 bases). V lost 9 bases and J 2 bases, leaving 11 bases between the germline ends. The CDR3 is made up of 12 amino acids. The V gene's germline CDR1 is MNHEY and CDR2 SMNVEV (reference sequence). CDR3 nucleotide sequence: TGTGCCAGACTGGCGGGGACCTACGAGCAGTACTTC. This translates into CARLAGTYEQYF.

The chain carries TRBV11-2 and TRBJ2-7; the match to TRBD1 covers 7 bases. V shed 6 bases, J shed 8 bases, and the junction held 13 bases outside the gene matches. The CDR3 is made up of 14 amino acids. Per germline, CDR1 SGHAT and CDR2 FQNNGV. DNA for the CDR3: TGTGCCAGCAGTCCGTCAGGGGGATATTTCCAGCAGTACTTC. Its translation: CASSPSGGYFQQYF.

The chain has TRBV4-1 and TRBJ2-1, with 9 bases fitting TRBD2. V lost 4 bases, J lost 4 bases, and 8 bases stayed unmatched. Germline V gene sequence: CDR1 MGHRA, CDR2 YSYEKL. This CDR3 contains 16 residues. For the CDR3, the DNA is TGCGCCAGCAGCCGCTTAATAGCGGGAGCTTACAATGAGCAGTTCTTC. It codes for CASSRLIAGAYNEQFF.

The chain is built from TRBV4-2 and TRBJ1-5; D is unresolved. The V gene lost 1 base and the J gene lost 7 bases, with 11 bases spanning the gap. The CDR3 contains 14 residues. Germline V CDR1 and CDR2: LGHNA, YNFKEQ. CDR3 loop: CASSQGGGRQPQHF. CDR3 nucleotides: TGTGCCAGCAGCCAAGGAGGTGGGAGACAGCCCCAGCATTTT.

The chain carries TRBV5-1 and TRBJ1-4; TRBD1 matches at 9 bases. V shed 4 bases and J 6 bases; nucleotides not matched to a gene: 4. Germline V gene sequence: CDR1 SGHRS, CDR2 YFSETQ. This CDR3 has 14 residues. The CDR3 bases are TGCGCCAGCAGCGGGACAGGGAGGGATGAAAAACTGTTTTTT. It encodes CASSGTGRDEKLFF.

The V gene is TRBV6-5, the J gene TRBJ1-6; 9 positions match TRBD1. This CDR3 spans 14 amino acids. Unmatched junction bases numbered 3, after V lost 6 bases and J lost 6 bases. The germline CDR1 and CDR2 sequences are MNHEY and SVGAGI. The CDR3 DNA sequence: TGTGCCAGCAGCCGGGACAGGGCTAATTCACCCCTCCACTTT. Encoded protein: CASSRDRANSPLHF.

Only a few counts were recorded for this clone. The chain recombines TRBV9 with TRBJ2-7; D may be TRBD2 (6 bases). CDR1 and CDR2 (germline): SGDLS, YYNGEE. The CDR3 contains 15 residues. V dropped 3 bases and J dropped 2 bases, with 15 bases sitting between them. CDR3 sequence: CASSASGLPTYEQYF. CDR3 DNA sequence: TGTGCCAGCAGCGCGAGCGGGCTCCCTACCTACGAGCAGTACTTC.

To note about this clone: The sample carries other DNA sequences with the same CDR3. The rearrangement links TRBV5-4 to TRBJ2-2; tentative D call: TRBD1 (5 bases). The CDR3 covers 15 residues. Germline values: CDR1 SGHNT, CDR2 YYREEE (reference sequence). V dropped 0 bases and J dropped 1 base, with 7 bases sitting between them. The CDR3: CASSLGQGNTGELFF. For the CDR3, the DNA is TGTGCCAGCAGCTTGGGGCAGGGGAACACCGGGGAGCTGTTTTTT.

This clone has just one count. This chain links TRBV3-1 (or the pseudogene TRBV3-2) with TRBJ1-2; D gene uncertain. This CDR3 has 12 amino acids. The germline gives CDR1 LGHDT, CDR2 YNNKEL (reference sequence). V shed 3 bases and J shed 7 bases, with 9 bases lying between them. The CDR3 is CASSQGRSGYTF. The CDR3 coding sequence is TGTGCCAGCAGCCAGGGCCGTTCTGGCTACACCTTC.

The chain links TRBV7-9 to TRBJ1-1; 11 bases are shared with TRBD1. The germline V gene encodes CDR1 SEHNR and CDR2 FQNEAQ (reference sequence). This CDR3 comprises 15 residues. The junction had 8 bases not matched to a gene; V was cut back by 5 bases and J by 6 bases. The CDR3 sequence: CASSRTGGVGAEAFF. The DNA for the CDR3 is TGTGCCAGCAGCCGGACAGGGGGCGTAGGGGCTGAAGCTTTCTTT.

The V gene is TRBV5-6, the J gene TRBJ2-7; 11 bases are a match to TRBD1. With V trimmed by 2 bases and J by 5 bases, 6 bases remained unmatched. CDR3 size: 15 residues. Germline CDR1 is SGHDT and CDR2 is YYEEEE. The CDR3 spells CASSLLGQGADEQYF. The CDR3 DNA reads TGTGCCAGCAGCTTACTAGGACAGGGGGCCGACGAGCAGTACTTC. Using reference TRBV5-6 and TRBJ2-7 for the parts outside the CDR3, the full variable domain is DAGVTQSPTHLIKTRGQQVTLRCSPKSGHDTVSWYQQALGQGPQFIFQYYEEEERQRGNFPDRFSGHQFPNYSSELNVNALLLGDSALYLCASSLLGQGADEQYFGPGTRLTVT.

The chain combines TRBV11-2 with TRBJ1-1; 9 nucleotides agree with TRBD1. After removal of 4 bases from V and 0 bases from J, the junction contained 3 bases not matched to a gene. The CDR3 is 15 amino acids. CDR1 is SGHAT, CDR2 FQNNGV, per germline. The CDR3 loop reads CASSSRQGVNTEAFF. CDR3 nucleotides: TGTGCCAGCAGCTCCCGACAGGGGGTGAACACTGAAGCTTTCTTT.

The J gene is TRBJ2-2, the V gene TRBV7-2; D is possibly TRBD2 (6 bases). Trimming removed 5 bases at V and 1 base at J, with 20 bases between. Germline CDR1 and CDR2: SGHTA and FQGNSA. The CDR3 has 18 amino acids. The CDR3 DNA is TGTGCCAGCAGCCCCCAGAAGGGGTTGGGACTGAACACCGGGGAGCTGTTTTTT. Translating gives CASSPQKGLGLNTGELFF.

CDR3: CASSQGPDRDHYGYTF. The CDR3 nucleotides are TGCGCCAGCAGCCAAGGCCCGGACAGGGACCACTATGGCTACACCTTC. The chain joins TRBV4-1 to TRBJ1-2; TRBD1 aligns across 8 bases. The CDR3 is made up of 16 amino acids. V was pared by 1 base and J by 3 bases, with 7 bases of the junction left unmatched. Germline-derived CDR1 and CDR2 are MGHRA and YSYEKL.

As regards this clone: Other nucleotide sequences from this sample produce the same CDR3. This CDR3 is CASSLAGVGYEQYF. The CDR3, as DNA: TGTGCCAGCAGTCTAGCGGGAGTAGGCTACGAGCAGTACTTC. The chain joins TRBV28 to TRBJ2-7, with 10 positions matching TRBD2. V lost 5 bases to trimming and J lost 3 bases; unmatched junction nucleotides: 4. The CDR3 loop spans 14 amino acids. Germline V gene data show CDR1 as MDHEN and CDR2 as SYDVKM.

The CDR3 spells CASSQDRPGQGAREAFF. The CDR3 DNA reads TGCGCCAGCAGCCAAGACCGTCCGGGACAGGGGGCCCGTGAAGCTTTCTTT. The V call is TRBV4-3, the J call TRBJ1-1; the match to TRBD1 covers 12 bases. V shed 0 bases and J 7 bases; nucleotides not matched to a gene: 9. CDR3 size: 17 residues. CDR1 and CDR2 from the germline V gene are LGHNA and YSLEER.

The V gene is TRBV7-3, the J gene TRBJ2-7, with TRBD2 matching 11 bases. Trimming at V came to 5 bases and at J to 1 base, leaving 16 bases not matched to a gene. CDR1 and CDR2 (germline): SGHTA, FQGTGA. This CDR3 has 19 amino acids. CDR3 sequence (DNA): TGTGCCAGCAGCCTACAGGGGTCGATAGCGGGAGGGGGTTCCTACGAGCAGTACTTC. Its translation: CASSLQGSIAGGGSYEQYF.

The gene calls are TRBV11-2 and TRBJ2-7, with 7 positions matching TRBD1. Germline trimming cut 8 bases from V and 10 bases from J; bases unmatched to any gene: 11. Germline V gives CDR1 SGHAT, CDR2 FQNNGV. CDR3 length: 12 residues. This chain's CDR3 is CASGFRDSQQYF. CDR3 in DNA: TGTGCCAGCGGGTTCCGGGACAGCCAACAGTACTTC. The variable domain in full, with the rest retrieved from reference TRBV11-2 and TRBJ2-7, is EAGVAQSPRYKIIEKRQSVAFWCNPISGHATLYWYQQILGQGPKLLIQFQNNGVVDDSQLPKDRFSAERLKGVDSTLKIQPAKLEDSAVYLCASGFRDSQQYFGPGTRLTVT.

The V and J genes are TRBV7-6 and TRBJ2-1; D possibly corresponds to TRBD1 (6 bases). Germline V gene lookup returns CDR1 SGHVS and CDR2 FNYEAQ. The CDR3 runs to 13 residues. Trimming pared 5 bases from V and 8 bases from J, leaving 13 bases between. CDR3 amino acids: CASSLGQGYEQFF. CDR3 DNA sequence: TGTGCCAGCAGCCTGGGGCAGGGGTATGAGCAGTTCTTC.